The next 3 T cell receptor beta chains were all read from a single sample in a study of blood T cell repertoires in COVID-19. Clones were sequenced by immunoSEQ multiplex PCR, and TCRdb holds only the in-frame ones, with some missing. The table records over 200,000 clones, about 91% of them present only once. The sequenced sample consisted of peripheral blood. These receptors all come from a man between 18 and 35 years old with active or convalescent COVID-19.

The gene calls are TRBV3-1 (or the pseudogene TRBV3-2) and TRBJ1-1, with TRBD1 matching over 7 bases. CDR3 length: 17 residues. Germline CDR1 LGHDT, CDR2 YNNKEL (reference sequence). Trimming took 1 base from V and 1 from J; bases not matched to a gene: 9. The CDR3 loop is CASSQGGQASRNTEAFF. CDR3 bases: TGTGCCAGCAGCCAAGGCGGACAGGCTTCTCGGAACACTGAAGCTTTCTTT.

The chain carries TRBV5-1 and TRBJ2-1; 8 bases line up with TRBD1. Looked up from germline, CDR1 is SGHRS and CDR2 is YFSETQ. CDR3 length: 15 amino acids. Losses at the gene ends were 4 bases for V and 4 bases for J; bases not matched to a gene: 7. The CDR3 here is CASSPGQGSYNEQFF. In DNA, the CDR3 is TGCGCCAGCAGCCCAGGACAGGGATCTTACAATGAGCAGTTCTTC. Filled out from reference TRBV5-1 and TRBJ2-1, the complete variable domain reads KAGVTQTPRYLIKTRGQQVTLSCSPISGHRSVSWYQQTPGQGLQFLFEYFSETQRNKGNFPGRFSGRQFSNSRSEMNVSTLELGDSALYLCASSPGQGSYNEQFFGPGTRLTVL.

The CDR3 protein is CAWSAGGKYNEQFF. The CDR3 bases are TGTGCCTGGAGTGCAGGGGGGAAATACAATGAGCAGTTCTTC. The chain combines TRBV30 with TRBJ2-1; a possible D gene is TRBD1 (7 bases). The CDR3 is 14 amino acids. V was trimmed by 1 base and J by 4 bases, leaving 11 bases between them. Germline CDR1 reads GTSNPN; CDR2 reads SVGIG (reference sequence).